This T cell receptor beta chain came from a study of T cell changes during pregnancy in multiple sclerosis. CDR1 and CDR2 from the germline V gene are SGHNT and YYREEE (reference sequence). Trimming shortened V by 2 bases and J by 5 bases, and 13 bases separated the two germline ends. This CDR3 is built from 14 residues. Some clones are missing from TCRdb's copy, which holds only in-frame ones; the method was immunoSEQ multiplex PCR. The table shows tens of thousands of clones, with over 85% occurring only once. The source of this sequence is a female donor in good health, enrolled as a control in a pregnancy study. The chain has TRBV5-4 and TRBJ1-1, with D possibly TRBD1 on 5 matching bases. The sample consisted of peripheral blood, taken after pregnancy. The CDR3 region is CASSFQGGRTEAFF. The CDR3 DNA sequence: TGTGCCAGCAGCTTTCAGGGAGGGAGAACTGAAGCTTTCTTT.